These 22 T cell receptor beta chains originate from one sample sequenced in a study of tumour-infiltrating T cells in Burkitt lymphoma. Assay: immunoSEQ multiplex PCR; the TCRdb copy retains only in-frame clones and omits some. Among roughly 5,000 clones listed, less than 15% were seen once. Sample: tumor tissue. The receptors here all came from a human donor with Burkitt lymphoma.

In its sample, this clone ranks as medium-sized. The chain carries TRBV4-1 and TRBJ2-1, with 7 bases fitting TRBD1. The V gene end was trimmed by 3 bases and the J gene end by 0 bases; junction bases not matched to a gene: 5. CDR3 length: 16 residues. From germline, CDR1 is MGHRA and CDR2 YSYEKL. The DNA for the CDR3 is TGCGCCAGCAGCCACTTACAGGGGCTCTCCTACAATGAGCAGTTCTTC. Translating it yields CASSHLQGLSYNEQFF.

This clone was seen a handful of times. The CDR3 DNA reads TGTGCCAGCAGCCAACCGGACAGGGAGAGTGAAAAACTGTTTTTT. Residues: CASSQPDRESEKLFF. The chain recombines TRBV5-5 with TRBJ1-4, with 8 bases identical to TRBD1. This CDR3 is built from 15 residues. Per germline, CDR1 SGHKS and CDR2 YYEKEE (reference sequence). V lost 4 bases to trimming and J lost 7 bases; unmatched junction nucleotides: 9.

The V gene is TRBV5-1, the J gene TRBJ1-1, with a tentative D call TRBD1 (6 bases). Deletions cut 3 bases from V and 4 bases from J, with 7 bases between. The CDR3 consists of 12 residues. Germline-derived CDR1 and CDR2 are SGHRS and YFSETQ. CDR3 sequence: CASSSDSTEAFF. The CDR3 nucleotides are TGCGCCAGCAGCTCGGACAGCACTGAAGCTTTCTTT.

The genes are TRBV6-6 and TRBJ2-1; 9 bases match TRBD1. J gave up 4 bases and V 6 bases, and 10 bases lay outside the gene matches. Germline V lookup: CDR1 MNHNY, CDR2 SVGAGI (reference sequence). The CDR3 has 16 amino acids. CDR3 region: CASSPWDREAYNEQFF. The CDR3 nucleotides are TGTGCCAGCAGCCCTTGGGACAGGGAGGCTTACAATGAGCAGTTCTTC.

This clone is categorized as large. The chain has TRBV5-4 and TRBJ2-7; D may match TRBD1 or TRBD2 (6 bases each). Per germline, CDR1 SGHNT and CDR2 YYREEE (reference sequence). Trimming took off 4 bases at V and 2 bases at J, with 13 bases between the two ends. This CDR3 comprises 14 residues. The CDR3 DNA follows: TGTGCCAGCAGCCAGGGGAGGTACCCCTACGAGCAGTACTTC. Its protein is CASSQGRYPYEQYF. The whole variable domain, filled in from reference TRBV5-4 and TRBJ2-7, reads ETGVTQSPTHLIKTRGQQVTLRCSSQSGHNTVSWYQQALGQGPQFIFQYYREEENGRGNFPPRFSGLQFPNYSSELNVNALELDDSALYLCASSQGRYPYEQYFGPGTRLTVT.

The CDR3 nucleotides are TGTGCCAGCAGTTTCTTAGCGGTCAATGAGCAGTTCTTC. Its translation is CASSFLAVNEQFF. The rearrangement links TRBV28 to TRBJ2-1, with TRBD2 as a possible D gene (6 bases). The CDR3 spans 13 residues. Germline V gives CDR1 MDHEN, CDR2 SYDVKM. The V end was cut by 3 bases, the J end by 6 bases, with 9 bases between.

This clone was seen only a few times. The CDR3 loop reads CATSREGTRTDEQYF. The CDR3 DNA reads TGTGCCACCAGCAGAGAGGGGACCCGAACCGACGAGCAGTACTTC. The chain combines TRBV15 with TRBJ2-7; the D gene could be TRBD1 or TRBD2 (5 bases each). Germline CDR1 is LNHNV and CDR2 is YYDKDF (reference sequence). V was shortened by 0 bases and J by 5 bases, with 14 bases between the two germline ends. This CDR3 comprises 15 residues.

The chain is built from TRBV4-2 and TRBJ1-5; unclear D gene. The CDR3 has 14 residues. The ends were cut back, 0 bases at V and 1 base at J, with 4 bases in the middle. In germline, CDR1 is LGHNA, CDR2 YNFKEQ. The CDR3 DNA follows: TGTGCCAGCAGCCAAGACGCCAGCAATCAGCCCCAGCATTTT. Its translation: CASSQDASNQPQHF.

This clone was counted only a few times. J is TRBJ1-1 and V is TRBV5-6; D ambiguous. Germline-derived CDR1 and CDR2 are SGHDT and YYEEEE. The germline V and J ends were trimmed by 2 bases and 1 base, with 6 bases remaining between them. The CDR3 spans 13 residues. This chain's CDR3 is CASSLQWNTEAFF. DNA for the CDR3: TGTGCCAGCAGCTTACAGTGGAACACTGAAGCTTTCTTT.

Notes on this clone: Its ends do not fully match the called genes, so a read error is possible. This rearrangement joins TRBV7-7 to TRBJ2-5; possibly TRBD2 for D (5 bases). The CDR3 loop spans 15 amino acids. The germline V gene has CDR1 SSHAT and CDR2 FNYEAQ (reference sequence). In DNA, the CDR3 is TGTGCTAGCAGCTTCGGTGAGGGTTCCTCGGAGACCCAGTACTTC. It translates to CASSFGEGSSETQYF.

This chain links TRBV2 with TRBJ2-7; 10 nucleotides match TRBD2. Looked up from germline, CDR1 is SNHLY and CDR2 is FYNNEI. CDR3 length equals 14 residues. V lost 6 bases to trimming and J lost 6 bases; unmatched junction nucleotides: 8. This CDR3 is CASSDPGLAREQYF. CDR3 DNA: TGTGCCAGCAGCGACCCGGGACTAGCGCGCGAGCAGTACTTC.

A few counts support this clone. The chain couples TRBV9 to TRBJ2-5; D might be TRBD2 (6 bases). Per germline, CDR1 SGDLS and CDR2 YYNGEE. V was trimmed by 0 bases and J by 5 bases, leaving 14 bases between them. The CDR3 spans 15 residues. CDR3: CASSVALAPTETQYF. CDR3 in DNA: TGTGCCAGCAGCGTAGCACTAGCACCCACGGAGACCCAGTACTTC.

Only a few counts were recorded for this clone. This rearrangement joins TRBV13 to TRBJ2-5, with a weak D call TRBD1 (6 bases). The CDR3 consists of 13 residues. The V end lost 1 base, the J end lost 4 bases, and 7 bases lay between the germline ends. CDR1 is PRHDT and CDR2 is FYEKMQ in the germline V gene (reference sequence). CDR3 coding DNA: TGTGCCAGCAGCTTAGTGACAGGAGAGACCCAGTACTTC. Translating gives CASSLVTGETQYF.

The chain carries TRBV7-8 and TRBJ1-5; no clear D. The CDR3 is 13 residues long. Germline CDR1 SGHVS, CDR2 FQNEAQ. Trimming removed 1 base at V and 6 bases at J, with 7 bases between. CDR3 amino acids: CASSLGGIQPQHF. CDR3 nucleotides: TGTGCCAGCAGCTTAGGGGGTATTCAGCCCCAGCATTTT.

This clone was detected only a few times. The chain carries TRBV7-6 and TRBJ2-7, with TRBD1 as a possible D gene (5 bases). The CDR3 has 13 amino acids. V was shortened by 5 bases and J by 5 bases, with 13 bases between the two germline ends. Germline V gives CDR1 SGHVS, CDR2 FNYEAQ. The CDR3 sequence is CASSPSGSNEQYF. CDR3 bases: TGTGCCAGCAGCCCATCAGGGTCCAACGAGCAGTACTTC.

The CDR3 nucleotides read TGTGCCAGCAGCTTAGTCGCTGGTGGGGAGCTGTTTTTT. This sequence encodes CASSLVAGGELFF. The V gene is TRBV7-9, the J gene TRBJ2-2, with D uncertain. The V gene's germline CDR1 is SEHNR and CDR2 FQNEAQ (reference sequence). Trimming took 1 base from V and 8 from J, leaving 8 bases between them. The CDR3 covers 13 residues.

This clone was detected a few times. V gene TRBV9 combines with J gene TRBJ2-1; D is perhaps TRBD2 (5 bases). CDR1 and CDR2 from the germline V gene are SGDLS and YYNGEE. The CDR3 is 14 residues long. V was shortened by 3 bases and J by 2 bases, with 9 bases between the two germline ends. The CDR3 coding sequence is TGTGCCAGCAGCGGAGGGCCGGCCTACAATGAGCAGTTCTTC. Its protein product is CASSGGPAYNEQFF. The full variable domain, completed using reference TRBV9 and TRBJ2-1, is DSGVTQTPKHLITATGQRVTLRCSPRSGDLSVYWYQQSLDQGLQFLIQYYNGEERAKGNILERFSAQQFPDLHSELNLSSLELGDSALYFCASSGGPAYNEQFFGPGTRLTVL.

This clone appeared a few times. This sequence joins TRBV18 and TRBJ1-6; a weak D match, TRBD1 (5 bases). Germline assignment: CDR1 KGHSH and CDR2 LQKENI. Trimming left V 1 base short and J 10 bases short, with 11 bases between. This CDR3 is built from 14 residues. CDR3 DNA: TGTGCCAGCTCACCACGGGACCGTCGGTCACCCCTCCACTTT. This codes for CASSPRDRRSPLHF.

This sequence joins TRBV9 and TRBJ2-2, with D perhaps given as TRBD1 or TRBD2 (5 bases each). Trimming took 3 bases from V and 2 from J, leaving 14 bases between them. This CDR3 has 16 residues. The germline V gene has CDR1 SGDLS and CDR2 YYNGEE. The CDR3 region has the DNA TGTGCCAGCAGCGGACGTTCAGGGAGAAACACCGGGGAGCTGTTTTTT. It specifies CASSGRSGRNTGELFF.

The table lists this clone with a few counts. This chain uses TRBV27 with TRBJ1-3, with 7 bases identical to TRBD1. The V segment lost 0 bases and the J segment 4 bases; nucleotides outside the gene matches: 0. Germline V CDR1 and CDR2: MNHEY, SMNVEV (reference sequence). This CDR3 spans 14 amino acids. The CDR3 protein is CASSLSQGGNTIYF. DNA of the CDR3: TGTGCCAGCAGTTTATCACAGGGGGGAAACACCATATATTTT.

The chain is built from TRBV4-1 and TRBJ2-1; the match to TRBD2 covers 9 bases. CDR1 is MGHRA, CDR2 YSYEKL, per germline. V gave up 0 bases and J gave up 6 bases; unmatched junction bases: 6. This CDR3 has 16 residues. CDR3 sequence reads: CASSQENSGGPNEQFF. CDR3 nucleotide sequence: TGCGCCAGCAGCCAAGAAAATAGCGGGGGCCCCAATGAGCAGTTCTTC.

This clone has only a few counts. The gene calls are TRBV28 and TRBJ1-5; D is undetermined. Germline assignment: CDR1 MDHEN and CDR2 SYDVKM. The germline V and J ends were trimmed by 2 bases and 7 bases, with 12 bases remaining between them. The CDR3 spans 14 residues. The CDR3, as DNA: TGTGCCAGCAGTTTAACGGGAACCCACCAGCCCCAGCATTTT. Its translation is CASSLTGTHQPQHF.